Sequencing of this T cell receptor beta chain was carried out in a study of identifying expanded T cells in peripheral blood. Study-wide points: Over two and four weeks, about 17 and 20 clones changed, versus approximately 1.1 between replicates. Approximately two-week clone count variance significantly increased as total template count grew.

Of note for this clone: Its target is not known.

The V end lost 5 bases, the J end lost 4 bases, and 23 bases lay between the germline ends. The CDR3 consists of 17 residues. The germline CDR1 and CDR2 sequences are ENHRY and SYGVKD. This table comes from immunoSEQ multiplex PCR, and its TCRdb copy is limited to in-frame clones, with some not included. The table includes 81,000 or so clones, around 83% detected once. Material: blood. V gene TRBV10-3 combines with J gene TRBJ1-2; D unclear. This clonotype was sampled from a person aged 18 to 69 in good health. CDR3 nucleotides: TGTGCCATCAGTATCCCAAGCAAAGACGGGGATCCCTATGGCTACACCTTC. It codes for CAISIPSKDGDPYGYTF.